The rows below give T cell receptor beta chains drawn from one sample of a study of Ad26.COV2.S vaccination and SARS-CoV-2 variants. This table comes from immunoSEQ multiplex PCR, and its TCRdb copy is limited to in-frame clones, with some not included. The sample includes about 390,000 clones, roughly 90% seen only once; the top ten take roughly 1.7%. The specimen was peripheral blood, collected in a trial of Ad26.COV2.S vaccine versus placebo. Receptors originate from a person aged 18 to 65 who received the Ad26.COV2.S COVID-19 vaccine or a placebo. Both conserved end residues are part of each CDR3. The order of the fields is V gene, clone size, D gene, J gene, CDR3 protein, CDR3 DNA. A D gene is named only where the DNA matches it firmly. Rows give clone size only sometimes, using once, few, many, or a class for an expanded clone.

>TRBV6-5|NA|TRBD1|TRBJ1-3
CASRSGTGSGNTIYF
TGTGCCAGCAGGTCCGGGACAGGCTCTGGAAACACCATATATTTT
>TRBV5-4|NA|NA|TRBJ2-7
CASSQDLSYEQYF
TGTGCCAGCAGCCAGGACCTCTCCTACGAGCAGTACTTC
>TRBV3-1/TRBV3-2|NA|NA|TRBJ2-7
CASSLSGSYEQYF
TGTGCCAGCAGCTTATCGGGGTCCTACGAGCAGTACTTC
>TRBV19|NA|NA|TRBJ1-5
CASSTPGSNQPQHF
TGTGCCAGTAGTACACCTGGGAGCAATCAGCCCCAGCATTTT
>TRBV11-2|NA|NA|TRBJ1-2
CASSLDRLSYGYTF
TGTGCCAGCAGCTTAGATAGGCTTAGCTATGGCTACACCTTC
>TRBV6-2/TRBV6-3|NA|TRBD1|TRBJ2-1
CASSGPFGTGPPEQFF
TGTGCCAGCAGTGGACCATTCGGGACAGGGCCGCCGGAGCAGTTCTTC
>TRBV4-1|once|NA|TRBJ1-1
CASSQDTGDTEAFF
TGCGCCAGCAGCCAAGACACGGGGGACACTGAAGCTTTCTTT
>TRBV6-5|NA|NA|TRBJ1-2
CASSFDGAEYGYTF
TGTGCCAGCAGTTTCGACGGGGCGGAGTATGGCTACACCTTC
>TRBV19|NA|TRBD1|TRBJ2-7
CASSVPGQGTYEQYF
TGTGCCAGTAGCGTTCCGGGACAGGGAACCTACGAGCAGTACTTC
>TRBV29-1|NA|NA|TRBJ2-7
CSVLRGGYEQYF
TGCAGCGTCCTAAGGGGAGGCTACGAGCAGTACTTC
>TRBV6-5|NA|NA|TRBJ1-5
CASSLSPYSNQPQHF
TGTGCCAGCAGTTTATCCCCCTATAGCAATCAGCCCCAGCATTTT
>TRBV6-2/TRBV6-3|NA|TRBD2|TRBJ2-1
CASSTAGGRNYNEQFF
TGTGCCAGCAGTACCGCGGGGGGCAGAAACTACAATGAGCAGTTCTTC
>TRBV5-6|NA|NA|TRBJ1-1
CASKRTVAMNTEAFF
TGTGCCAGCAAGCGGACTGTCGCTATGAACACTGAAGCTTTCTTT
>TRBV11-3|NA|NA|TRBJ2-1
CASSATVYNEQFF
TGTGCCAGCAGCGCCACAGTATACAATGAGCAGTTCTTC
>TRBV7-9|NA|NA|TRBJ2-7
CASSQTGSSYEQYF
TGTGCCAGCAGCCAGACAGGTAGCTCCTACGAGCAGTACTTC
>TRBV13|once|NA|TRBJ2-7
CASSLRGYEQYF
TGTGCCAGCAGCTTAAGAGGCTACGAGCAGTACTTC
>TRBV19|NA|TRBD1|TRBJ1-5
CASSTQGQGVAQPQHF
TGTGCCAGTAGTACACAAGGACAGGGCGTTGCGCAGCCCCAGCATTTT
>TRBV5-1|NA|NA|TRBJ1-3
CASSLAEGKWDTIYF
TGCGCCAGCAGCTTGGCCGAGGGTAAATGGGACACCATATATTTT
>TRBV3-1/TRBV3-2|NA|NA|TRBJ2-2
CASSRGAAGELFF
TGTGCCAGCTCCAGGGGGGCGGCCGGGGAGCTGTTTTTT
>TRBV11-3|NA|TRBD2|TRBJ2-3
CASSLSASGGHTDTQYF
TGTGCCAGCAGCTTATCGGCTAGCGGGGGACACACAGATACGCAGTATTTT
>TRBV10-3|NA|NA|TRBJ2-7
CAISEPRTGSSYEQYF
TGTGCCATCAGTGAGCCAAGGACGGGGAGCTCCTACGAGCAGTACTTC
>TRBV7-8|NA|TRBD2|TRBJ2-3
CASSLLAGGRSDTQYF
TGTGCCAGCAGCTTATTAGCGGGGGGGCGGTCAGATACGCAGTATTTT
>TRBV6-2/TRBV6-3|NA|NA|TRBJ2-7
CASSFPGRRLSYEQYF
TGTGCCAGCAGTTTCCCGGGACGGAGACTCTCCTACGAGCAGTACTTC
>TRBV14|NA|NA|TRBJ2-7
CASSLRQARIYEQYF
TGTGCCAGCAGCCTTCGACAGGCAAGAATTTACGAGCAGTACTTC
>TRBV6-6|NA|NA|TRBJ1-2
CASSYEGRAIYGYTF
TGTGCCAGCAGTTACGAGGGCAGGGCGATCTATGGCTACACCTTC
>TRBV6-2/TRBV6-3|NA|TRBD2|TRBJ2-1
CASSYGTSFYNEQFF
TGTGCCAGCAGTTACGGGACTAGTTTCTACAATGAGCAGTTCTTC
>TRBV11-2|NA|TRBD2|TRBJ2-1
CASTARGGDYNEQFF
TGTGCCAGCACCGCCCGCGGGGGTGATTACAATGAGCAGTTCTTC
>TRBV4-3|NA|TRBD1|TRBJ1-5
CASSQDPLQDRVAQPQHF
TGCGCCAGCAGCCAAGACCCCCTTCAAGACAGGGTCGCTCAGCCCCAGCATTTT
>TRBV9|NA|NA|TRBJ1-1
CASSVGVTGTEAFF
TGTGCCAGCAGCGTGGGGGTGACGGGCACTGAAGCTTTCTTT
>TRBV4-1|NA|NA|TRBJ1-2
CASSQDFGGSGGYTF
TGCGCCAGCAGCCAAGATTTCGGGGGATCTGGTGGCTACACCTTC
>TRBV7-2|NA|NA|TRBJ2-5
CASSGAVQETQYF
TGTGCCAGCAGTGGAGCGGTTCAAGAGACCCAGTACTTC
>TRBV5-4|NA|TRBD1|TRBJ1-3
CASSLNRGHGNTIYF
TGTGCCAGCAGCTTGAACAGGGGGCACGGAAACACCATATATTTT
>TRBV19|once|NA|TRBJ1-6
CASMGRHNSPLHF
TGTGCCAGTATGGGGCGGCATAATTCACCCCTCCACTTT
>TRBV6-5|NA|TRBD1|TRBJ1-1
CASSYRDSNTEAFF
TGTGCCAGCAGTTACCGGGACAGTAACACTGAAGCTTTCTTT
>TRBV7-2|NA|TRBD2|TRBJ2-7
CASSFNPRGVVEQYF
TGTGCCAGCAGTTTCAACCCCCGGGGGGTAGTCGAGCAGTACTTC
>TRBV6-6|NA|TRBD1|TRBJ2-7
CASSYSDRVAYEQYF
TGTGCCAGCAGTTACTCAGACAGGGTCGCCTACGAGCAGTACTTC
>TRBV6-4|NA|NA|TRBJ2-1
CASSGGTAYHNEQFF
TGTGCCAGCAGTGGCGGGACAGCCTATCACAATGAGCAGTTCTTC
>TRBV24-1|NA|TRBD1|TRBJ1-1
CATSDARQGVNTEAFF
TGTGCCACCAGTGATGCAAGACAGGGGGTGAACACTGAAGCTTTCTTT
>TRBV3-1/TRBV3-2|NA|NA|TRBJ2-7
CASSQSRNRPPEYF
TGTGCCAGCAGCCAATCCCGGAACAGGCCGCCGGAGTACTTC
>TRBV12-3/TRBV12-4|NA|NA|TRBJ2-1
CASSPDRSNEQFF
TGTGCCAGCAGTCCCGATCGGTCCAATGAGCAGTTCTTC
>TRBV19|NA|NA|TRBJ1-2
CASSEPGPVLEGYTF
TGTGCCAGTAGTGAACCGGGACCCGTACTTGAGGGCTACACCTTC
>TRBV19|NA|NA|TRBJ1-3
CASKGTGTGNTIYF
TGTGCCAGTAAGGGAACAGGGACTGGAAACACCATATATTTT
>TRBV19|NA|TRBD2|TRBJ2-7
CASSSLGGGAYEQYF
TGTGCCAGTAGCTCCCTCGGCGGGGGGGCCTACGAGCAGTACTTC
>TRBV7-7|NA|TRBD2|TRBJ2-1
CASSPSGGAYNEQFF
TGTGCCAGCAGCCCAAGCGGGGGGGCCTACAATGAGCAGTTCTTC
>TRBV28|NA|NA|TRBJ2-5
CASSLANNQGPQYF
TGTGCCAGCAGTTTAGCGAACAACCAAGGCCCCCAGTACTTC
>TRBV27|NA|NA|TRBJ2-7
CATQPTPLRQYF
TGTGCCACCCAACCGACCCCCTTGCGGCAGTACTTC
>TRBV28|NA|NA|TRBJ1-2
CASSPRGWSGNGYTF
TGTGCCAGCAGTCCCCGGGGATGGTCCGGAAATGGCTACACCTTC